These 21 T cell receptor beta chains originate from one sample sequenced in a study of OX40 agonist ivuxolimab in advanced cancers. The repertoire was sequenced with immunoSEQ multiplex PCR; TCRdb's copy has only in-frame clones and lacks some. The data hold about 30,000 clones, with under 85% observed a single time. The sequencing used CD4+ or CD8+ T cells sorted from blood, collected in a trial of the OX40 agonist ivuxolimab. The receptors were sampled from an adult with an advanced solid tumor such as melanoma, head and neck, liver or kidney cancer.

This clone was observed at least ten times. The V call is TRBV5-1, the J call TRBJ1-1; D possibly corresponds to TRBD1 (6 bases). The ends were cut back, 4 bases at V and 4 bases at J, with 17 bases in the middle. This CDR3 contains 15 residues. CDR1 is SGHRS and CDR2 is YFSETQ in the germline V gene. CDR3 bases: TGCGCCAGCAGCATACTACAGGGCACTCGCACTGAAGCTTTCTTT. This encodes CASSILQGTRTEAFF.

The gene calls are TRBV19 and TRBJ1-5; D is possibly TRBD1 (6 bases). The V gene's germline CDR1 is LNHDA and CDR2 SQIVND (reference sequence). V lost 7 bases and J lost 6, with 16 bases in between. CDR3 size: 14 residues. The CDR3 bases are TGTGCCAGTAAGTCAGGGGCTCGGAGTCAGCCCCAGCATTTT. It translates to CASKSGARSQPQHF.

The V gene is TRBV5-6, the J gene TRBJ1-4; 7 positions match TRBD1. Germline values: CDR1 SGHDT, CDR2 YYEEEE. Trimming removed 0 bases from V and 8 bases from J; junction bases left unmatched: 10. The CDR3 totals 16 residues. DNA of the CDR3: TGTGCCAGCAGCTTGGGTAGGACAGGAGAGAAGGAAAAACTGTTTTTT. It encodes CASSLGRTGEKEKLFF. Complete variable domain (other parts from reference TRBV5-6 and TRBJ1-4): DAGVTQSPTHLIKTRGQQVTLRCSPKSGHDTVSWYQQALGQGPQFIFQYYEEEERQRGNFPDRFSGHQFPNYSSELNVNALLLGDSALYLCASSLGRTGEKEKLFFGSGTQLSVL.

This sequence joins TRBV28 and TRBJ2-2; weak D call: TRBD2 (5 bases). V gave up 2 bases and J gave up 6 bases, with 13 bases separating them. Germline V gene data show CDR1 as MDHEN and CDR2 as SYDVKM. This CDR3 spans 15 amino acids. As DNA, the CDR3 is TGTGCCAGCAGTTTAGGAGGAATGGAGGCCGGGGAGCTGTTTTTT. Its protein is CASSLGGMEAGELFF.

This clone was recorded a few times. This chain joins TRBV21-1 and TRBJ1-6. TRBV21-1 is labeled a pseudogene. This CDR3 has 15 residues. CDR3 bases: TGTGCCAGCAGGATAAGGGGACCCTATAATTCACCCCTCCACTTT. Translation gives CASRIRGPYNSPLHF.

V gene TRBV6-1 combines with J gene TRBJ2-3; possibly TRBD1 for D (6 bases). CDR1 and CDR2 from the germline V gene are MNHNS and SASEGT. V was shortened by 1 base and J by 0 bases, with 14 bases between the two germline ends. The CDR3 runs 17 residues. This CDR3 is CASSEGKGTPSTDTQYF. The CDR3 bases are TGTGCCAGCAGTGAAGGGAAAGGGACACCTAGCACAGATACGCAGTATTTT.

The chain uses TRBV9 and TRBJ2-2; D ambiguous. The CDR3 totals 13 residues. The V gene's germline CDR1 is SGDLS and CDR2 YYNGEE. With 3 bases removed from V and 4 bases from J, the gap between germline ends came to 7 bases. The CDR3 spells CASSGVGTGELFF. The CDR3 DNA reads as TGTGCCAGCAGCGGGGTGGGCACCGGGGAGCTGTTTTTT.

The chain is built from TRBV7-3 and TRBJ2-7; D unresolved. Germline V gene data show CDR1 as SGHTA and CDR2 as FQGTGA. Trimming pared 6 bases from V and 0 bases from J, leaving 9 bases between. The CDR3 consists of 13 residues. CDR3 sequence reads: CASSSPSSYEQYF. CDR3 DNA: TGTGCCAGCAGTAGCCCCAGCTCCTACGAGCAGTACTTC. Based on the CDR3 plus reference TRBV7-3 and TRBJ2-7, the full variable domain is GAGVSQTPSNKVTEKGKYVELRCDPISGHTALYWYRQSLGQGPEFLIYFQGTGAADDSGLPNDRFFAVRPEGSVSTLKIQRTERGDSAVYLCASSSPSSYEQYFGPGTRLTVT.

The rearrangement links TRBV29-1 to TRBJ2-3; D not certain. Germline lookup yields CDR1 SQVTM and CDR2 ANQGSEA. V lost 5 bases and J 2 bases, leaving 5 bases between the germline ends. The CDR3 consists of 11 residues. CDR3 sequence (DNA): TGCAGCGTTCAGTTCACAGATACGCAGTATTTT. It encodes CSVQFTDTQYF.

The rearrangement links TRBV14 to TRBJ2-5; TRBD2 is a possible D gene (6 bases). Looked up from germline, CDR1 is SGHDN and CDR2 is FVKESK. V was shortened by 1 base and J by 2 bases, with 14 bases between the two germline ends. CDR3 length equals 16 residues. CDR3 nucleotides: TGTGCCAGCAGCCAAGTCTTTGGCGGGGTACAAGAGACCCAGTACTTC. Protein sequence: CASSQVFGGVQETQYF. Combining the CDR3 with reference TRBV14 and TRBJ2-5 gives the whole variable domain EAGVTQFPSHSVIEKGQTVTLRCDPISGHDNLYWYRRVMGKEIKFLLHFVKESKQDESGMPNNRFLAERTGGTYSTLKVQPAELEDSGVYFCASSQVFGGVQETQYFGPGTRLLVL.

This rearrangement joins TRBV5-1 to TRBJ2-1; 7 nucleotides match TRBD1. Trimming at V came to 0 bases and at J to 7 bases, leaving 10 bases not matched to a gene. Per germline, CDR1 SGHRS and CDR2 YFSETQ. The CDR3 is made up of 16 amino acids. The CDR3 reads CASSLGGLQGKNEQFF. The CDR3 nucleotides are TGCGCCAGCAGCTTGGGGGGCCTACAGGGGAAGAATGAGCAGTTCTTC. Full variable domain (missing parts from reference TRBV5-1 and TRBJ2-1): KAGVTQTPRYLIKTRGQQVTLSCSPISGHRSVSWYQQTPGQGLQFLFEYFSETQRNKGNFPGRFSGRQFSNSRSEMNVSTLELGDSALYLCASSLGGLQGKNEQFFGPGTRLTVL.

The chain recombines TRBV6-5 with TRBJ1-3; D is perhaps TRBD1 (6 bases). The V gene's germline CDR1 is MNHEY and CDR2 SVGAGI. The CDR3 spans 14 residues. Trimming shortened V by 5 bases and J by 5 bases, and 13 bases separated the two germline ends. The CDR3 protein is CASSGGDTRNTIYF. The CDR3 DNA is TGTGCCAGCAGTGGGGGGGACACCCGAAACACCATATATTTT.

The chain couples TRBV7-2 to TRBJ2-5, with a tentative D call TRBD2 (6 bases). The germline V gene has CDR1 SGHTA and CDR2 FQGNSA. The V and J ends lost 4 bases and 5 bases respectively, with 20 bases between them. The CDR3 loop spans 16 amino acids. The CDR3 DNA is TGTGCCAGCAGCTATGGGACTCCCAACCCCCGGGAGACCCAGTACTTC. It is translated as CASSYGTPNPRETQYF.

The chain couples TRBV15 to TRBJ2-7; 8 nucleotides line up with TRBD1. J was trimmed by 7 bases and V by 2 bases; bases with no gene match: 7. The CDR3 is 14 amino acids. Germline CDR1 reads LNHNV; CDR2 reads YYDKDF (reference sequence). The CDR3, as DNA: TGTGCCACCAGCAGACGGACAGGGTCGGGGGAGCAGTACGTC. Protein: CATSRRTGSGEQYV.

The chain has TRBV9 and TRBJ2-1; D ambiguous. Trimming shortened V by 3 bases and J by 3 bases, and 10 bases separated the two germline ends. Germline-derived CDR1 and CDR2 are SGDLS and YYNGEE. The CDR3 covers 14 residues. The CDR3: CASSANGVYNEQFF. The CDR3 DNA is TGTGCCAGCAGCGCAAATGGGGTCTACAATGAGCAGTTCTTC.

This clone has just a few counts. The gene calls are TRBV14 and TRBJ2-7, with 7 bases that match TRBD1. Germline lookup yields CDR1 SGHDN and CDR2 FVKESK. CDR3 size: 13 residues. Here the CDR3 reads CASSASRQGEEYV. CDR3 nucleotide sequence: TGTGCCAGCAGCGCGAGCCGACAGGGCGAGGAGTACGTC.

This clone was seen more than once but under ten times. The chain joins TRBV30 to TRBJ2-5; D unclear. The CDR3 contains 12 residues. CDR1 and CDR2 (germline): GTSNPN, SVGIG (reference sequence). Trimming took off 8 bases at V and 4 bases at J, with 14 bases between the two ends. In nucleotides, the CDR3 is TGTGCCGGCCGGGTGTCCCGAGAGACCCAGTACTTC. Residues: CAGRVSRETQYF. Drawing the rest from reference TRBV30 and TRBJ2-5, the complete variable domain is SQTIHQWPATLVQPVGSPLSLECTVEGTSNPNLYWYRQAAGRGLQLLFYSVGIGQISSEVPQNLSASRPQDRQFILSSKKLLLSDSGFYLCAGRVSRETQYFGPGTRLLVL.

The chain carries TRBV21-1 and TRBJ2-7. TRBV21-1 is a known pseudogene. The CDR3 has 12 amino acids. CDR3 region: CASSTSESEQYV. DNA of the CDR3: TGTGCCAGCAGCACCTCAGAGTCCGAGCAGTACGTC.

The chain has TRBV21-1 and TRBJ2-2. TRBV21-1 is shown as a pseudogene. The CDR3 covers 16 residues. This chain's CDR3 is CASSKESRGETGELFF. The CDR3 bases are TGTGCCAGCAGCAAAGAGAGTAGGGGAGAGACCGGGGAGCTGTTTTTT.

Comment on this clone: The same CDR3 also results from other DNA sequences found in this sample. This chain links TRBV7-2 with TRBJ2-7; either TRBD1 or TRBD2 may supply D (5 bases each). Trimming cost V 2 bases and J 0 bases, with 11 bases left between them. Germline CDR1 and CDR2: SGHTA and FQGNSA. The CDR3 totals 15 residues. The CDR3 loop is CASSLSGGSSYEQYV. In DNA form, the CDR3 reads TGTGCCAGCAGCTTAAGTGGGGGAAGCTCCTACGAGCAGTACGTC.

The CDR3 loop reads CASSYRQGVYEQYF. CDR3 in DNA: TGTGCCAGCAGTTACAGACAGGGTGTGTACGAGCAGTACTTC. The J gene is TRBJ2-7, the V gene TRBV6-5; 7 bases are shared with TRBD1. From germline, CDR1 is MNHEY and CDR2 SVGAGI. J gave up 4 bases and V 2 bases, and 5 bases lay outside the gene matches. This CDR3 has 14 amino acids.